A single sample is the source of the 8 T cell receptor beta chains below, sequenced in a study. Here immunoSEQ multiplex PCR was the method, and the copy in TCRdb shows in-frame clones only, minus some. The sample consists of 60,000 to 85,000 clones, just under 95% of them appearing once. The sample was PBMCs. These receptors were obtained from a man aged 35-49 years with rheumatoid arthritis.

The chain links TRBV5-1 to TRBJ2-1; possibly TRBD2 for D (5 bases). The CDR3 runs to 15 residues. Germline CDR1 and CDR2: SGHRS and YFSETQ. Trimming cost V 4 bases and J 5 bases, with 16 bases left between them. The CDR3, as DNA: TGCGCCAGCAGCCTATTACTACTAGTAAACAATGAGCAGTTCTTC. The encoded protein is CASSLLLLVNNEQFF.

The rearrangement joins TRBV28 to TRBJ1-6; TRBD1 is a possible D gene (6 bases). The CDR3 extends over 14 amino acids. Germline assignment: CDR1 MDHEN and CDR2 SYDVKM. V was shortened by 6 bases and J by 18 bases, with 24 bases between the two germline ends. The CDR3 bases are TGTGCCAGCAGACTCCCGGGGACACGGGGGGATCACCACTTT. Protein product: CASRLPGTRGDHHF.

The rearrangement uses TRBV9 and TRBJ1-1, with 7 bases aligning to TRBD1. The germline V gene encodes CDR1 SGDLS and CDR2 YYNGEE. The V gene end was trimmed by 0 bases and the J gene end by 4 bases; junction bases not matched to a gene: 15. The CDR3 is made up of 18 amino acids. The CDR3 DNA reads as TGTGCCAGCAGCGTAGGGGATCGGACAGGCAGCCCGGGCACTGAAGCTTTCTTT. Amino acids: CASSVGDRTGSPGTEAFF.

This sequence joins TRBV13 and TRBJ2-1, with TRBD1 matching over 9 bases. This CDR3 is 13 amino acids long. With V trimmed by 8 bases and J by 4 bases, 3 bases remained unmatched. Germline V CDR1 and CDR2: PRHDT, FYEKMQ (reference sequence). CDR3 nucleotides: TGTGCCAGCCGGGGACAGGGATACAATGAGCAGTTCTTC. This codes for CASRGQGYNEQFF.

Here the CDR3 DNA reads TGTGCCAGCAGCCAAGATCCGGGGGGCGCGGGCACAGATACGCAGTATTTT. It is translated as CASSQDPGGAGTDTQYF. The chain uses TRBV4-2 and TRBJ2-3; TRBD2 might be the D (7 bases). V was shortened by 0 bases and J by 1 base, with 14 bases between the two germline ends. CDR3 size: 17 residues. Germline loops: CDR1 LGHNA, CDR2 YNFKEQ.

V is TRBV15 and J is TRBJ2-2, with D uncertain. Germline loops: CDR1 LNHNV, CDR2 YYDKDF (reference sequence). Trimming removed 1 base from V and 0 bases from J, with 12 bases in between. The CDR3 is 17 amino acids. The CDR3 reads CATSRGASDANTGELFF. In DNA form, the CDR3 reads TGTGCCACCAGCAGAGGAGCTTCGGACGCGAACACCGGGGAGCTGTTTTTT.

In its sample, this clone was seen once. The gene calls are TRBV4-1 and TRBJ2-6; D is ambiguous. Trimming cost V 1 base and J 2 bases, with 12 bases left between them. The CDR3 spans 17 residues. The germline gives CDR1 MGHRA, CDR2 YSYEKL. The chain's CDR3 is CASSQVPVRTGANVLTF. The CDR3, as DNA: TGCGCCAGCAGCCAAGTACCAGTTCGTACTGGGGCCAACGTCCTGACTTTC.

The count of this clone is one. The CDR3 here is CASSSIGRTSNQPQHF. The CDR3 bases are TGTGCCAGCAGTTCCATTGGACGGACTAGCAATCAGCCCCAGCATTTT. The chain links TRBV6-6 to TRBJ1-5, with D unresolved. Germline assignment: CDR1 MNHNY and CDR2 SVGAGI (reference sequence). V was cut by 4 bases and J by 0 bases, with 13 bases left in between. The CDR3 loop spans 16 amino acids.